The rows below give T cell receptor beta chains drawn from one sample of a study of regulatory T cells in long-lasting Graves disease. TCRdb analysed the multiplex PCR reads with MiXCR anew, one entry per CDR3 protein. The data show 300,000 to 350,000 distinct CDR3 sequences, about 18% seen once. Source: peripheral blood mononuclear cells (PBMCs), taken when the disease was refractory, from a patient treated with antithyroid drugs. The receptor set was obtained from a female donor with Graves disease. Both conserved end residues are part of each CDR3. A D gene is named only where the DNA matches it firmly. A row's size may be missing; if present it is once, few, many or a size class.

j_gene: TRBJ2-7; abundance: few; d_gene: -; v_gene: TRBV15; CDR3aa: CATSSRDHYEQYF; CDR3nt: TGTGCCACCAGCAGCCGGGACCACTACGAGCAGTACTTC
j_gene: TRBJ1-4; abundance: -; d_gene: -; v_gene: TRBV7-9; CDR3aa: CASSLAWGTGTNEKLFF; CDR3nt: TGTGCCAGCAGCTTAGCGTGGGGGACGGGAACTAATGAAAAACTGTTTTTT
j_gene: TRBJ2-1; abundance: -; d_gene: -; v_gene: TRBV12-5; CDR3aa: CASGLVTVGPEEQFF; CDR3nt: TGTGCTAGTGGTTTGGTGACCGTGGGGCCAGAGGAGCAGTTCTTC
j_gene: TRBJ2-7; abundance: many; d_gene: -; v_gene: TRBV20-1; CDR3aa: CSARDLRNEQYF; CDR3nt: TGCAGTGCTAGAGATTTGAGAAACGAGCAGTACTTC
j_gene: TRBJ2-3; abundance: few; d_gene: TRBD2; v_gene: TRBV29-1; CDR3aa: CSVDEGLLTDTQYF; CDR3nt: TGCAGCGTTGATGAGGGACTACTCACAGATACGCAGTATTTT
j_gene: TRBJ1-5; abundance: many; d_gene: -; v_gene: TRBV20-1; CDR3aa: CSASPGGNQPQHF; CDR3nt: TGCAGTGCTAGCCCAGGGGGCAATCAGCCCCAGCATTTT
j_gene: TRBJ1-2; abundance: -; d_gene: TRBD1; v_gene: TRBV7-9; CDR3aa: CVSSATGANYGYTF; CDR3nt: TGTGTCAGCAGCGCAACAGGGGCCAACTATGGCTACACCTTC
j_gene: TRBJ1-2; abundance: -; d_gene: -; v_gene: TRBV10-3; CDR3aa: CAISESGGSGYTF; CDR3nt: TGTGCCATCAGTGAGTCTGGGGGTAGCGGCTACACCTTC
j_gene: TRBJ1-5; abundance: many; d_gene: -; v_gene: TRBV12-3/TRBV12-4; CDR3aa: CASSLLGPNQPQHF; CDR3nt: TGTGCCAGCAGTTTACTGGGGCCAAATCAGCCCCAGCATTTT
j_gene: TRBJ1-1; abundance: many; d_gene: -; v_gene: TRBV7-2; CDR3aa: CASSPRRGITEAFF; CDR3nt: TGTGCCAGCAGCCCTCGACGGGGTATCACTGAAGCTTTCTTT
j_gene: TRBJ2-7; abundance: -; d_gene: TRBD2; v_gene: TRBV6-1; CDR3aa: CASRLAGVAYEQYF; CDR3nt: TGTGCCAGCAGGCTAGCGGGGGTCGCCTACGAGCAGTACTTC
j_gene: TRBJ1-1; abundance: many; d_gene: TRBD1; v_gene: TRBV28; CDR3aa: CASTWTGSIKLPPNTEAFF; CDR3nt: TGTGCCAGCACCTGGACAGGGTCCATTAAGCTCCCTCCGAACACTGAAGCTTTCTTT
j_gene: TRBJ2-5; abundance: many; d_gene: -; v_gene: TRBV2; CDR3aa: CASSQGTGQTQYF; CDR3nt: TGTGCCAGCAGTCAGGGGACCGGGCAGACCCAGTACTTC
j_gene: TRBJ2-2; abundance: few; d_gene: -; v_gene: TRBV7-8; CDR3aa: CASSLRLHGELFF; CDR3nt: TGTGCCAGCAGCCTCCGTCTCCACGGGGAGCTGTTTTTT
j_gene: TRBJ2-5; abundance: few; d_gene: -; v_gene: TRBV20-1; CDR3aa: CSARLLFQETQYF; CDR3nt: TGCAGTGCTAGACTCTTGTTCCAAGAGACCCAGTACTTC
j_gene: TRBJ1-2; abundance: many; d_gene: -; v_gene: TRBV12-3/TRBV12-4; CDR3aa: CASRGGGSGYTF; CDR3nt: TGTGCCAGCAGAGGAGGTGGTTCTGGCTACACCTTC
j_gene: TRBJ2-5; abundance: many; d_gene: TRBD2; v_gene: TRBV12-3/TRBV12-4; CDR3aa: CASSIPSNSGPEETQYF; CDR3nt: TGTGCCAGCAGTATACCTAGTAATAGCGGGCCTGAAGAGACCCAGTACTTC
j_gene: TRBJ2-2; abundance: many; d_gene: TRBD1; v_gene: TRBV7-2; CDR3aa: CASSRTGAGELFF; CDR3nt: TGTGCCAGCAGCCGGACAGGGGCCGGGGAGCTGTTTTTT
j_gene: TRBJ2-6; abundance: many; d_gene: -; v_gene: TRBV3-1; CDR3aa: CASSPLLPTSGANVLTF; CDR3nt: TGTGCCAGCAGCCCGCTCTTGCCCACCTCTGGGGCCAACGTCCTGACTTTC
j_gene: TRBJ2-5; abundance: many; d_gene: -; v_gene: TRBV11-2; CDR3aa: CASSLDVIETQYF; CDR3nt: TGTGCCAGCAGCTTAGACGTCATAGAGACCCAGTACTTC
j_gene: TRBJ2-3; abundance: -; d_gene: TRBD1; v_gene: TRBV6-2/TRBV6-3; CDR3aa: CASIPGQGASDTQYF; CDR3nt: TGTGCCAGCATCCCGGGACAGGGGGCTTCAGATACGCAGTATTTT
j_gene: TRBJ2-7; abundance: many; d_gene: -; v_gene: TRBV28; CDR3aa: CASTRGRNYEQYF; CDR3nt: TGTGCCAGCACCCGGGGCAGGAACTACGAGCAGTACTTC
j_gene: TRBJ1-5; abundance: -; d_gene: -; v_gene: TRBV6-2/TRBV6-3; CDR3aa: CSRLRGGSRSNQPQHF; CDR3nt: TGTTCTCGCCTACGAGGGGGTTCAAGGAGCAATCAGCCCCAGCATTTT
j_gene: TRBJ1-1; abundance: many; d_gene: TRBD1; v_gene: TRBV11-2; CDR3aa: CASSSYRGDTEAFF; CDR3nt: TGTGCCAGCAGCTCCTACAGGGGGGACACTGAAGCTTTCTTT
j_gene: TRBJ2-5; abundance: many; d_gene: -; v_gene: TRBV6-1; CDR3aa: CASERGPAQETQYF; CDR3nt: TGTGCCAGCGAGCGTGGACCGGCCCAAGAGACCCAGTACTTC
j_gene: TRBJ2-7; abundance: few; d_gene: TRBD2; v_gene: TRBV12-3/TRBV12-4; CDR3aa: CASSFSGRPRFGQYF; CDR3nt: TGTGCCAGCAGTTTTAGCGGGAGGCCCCGATTTGGGCAGTACTTC
j_gene: TRBJ1-3; abundance: -; d_gene: -; v_gene: TRBV20-1; CDR3aa: CSASWGGTSGNTIYF; CDR3nt: TGCAGTGCTAGCTGGGGGGGGACCTCTGGAAACACCATATATTTT
j_gene: TRBJ1-5; abundance: few; d_gene: -; v_gene: TRBV7-9; CDR3aa: CASSGSRNSNQPQHF; CDR3nt: TGTGCCAGCAGCGGATCCAGGAATAGCAATCAGCCCCAGCATTTT
j_gene: TRBJ2-7; abundance: few; d_gene: -; v_gene: TRBV20-1; CDR3aa: CSARVSGRGDSEQYF; CDR3nt: TGCAGTGCTAGAGTCTCGGGGAGGGGGGACTCTGAGCAGTACTTC
j_gene: TRBJ2-7; abundance: few; d_gene: -; v_gene: TRBV9; CDR3aa: CASSPRSYSYEQYF; CDR3nt: TGTGCCAGCAGCCCCCGCTCATACTCCTACGAGCAGTACTTC
j_gene: TRBJ1-6; abundance: few; d_gene: -; v_gene: TRBV2; CDR3aa: CASRENTSPLHF; CDR3nt: TGTGCCAGCAGGGAGAATACCTCACCCCTCCACTTT
j_gene: TRBJ2-5; abundance: many; d_gene: -; v_gene: TRBV11-3; CDR3aa: CASSPGGSRETQYF; CDR3nt: TGTGCCAGCAGCCCAGGAGGCAGCCGGGAGACCCAGTACTTC
j_gene: TRBJ2-2; abundance: many; d_gene: -; v_gene: TRBV2; CDR3aa: CASMTVSGAGELFF; CDR3nt: TGTGCCAGCATGACAGTGAGTGGTGCCGGGGAGCTGTTTTTT
j_gene: TRBJ1-2; abundance: many; d_gene: TRBD1; v_gene: TRBV6-1; CDR3aa: CASSEGRGQRESYGYTF; CDR3nt: TGTGCCAGCAGTGAAGGAAGGGGACAGCGAGAGAGCTATGGCTACACCTTC
j_gene: TRBJ2-5; abundance: many; d_gene: TRBD2; v_gene: TRBV20-1; CDR3aa: CSPLARETQYF; CDR3nt: TGCAGCCCACTAGCGCGCGAGACCCAGTACTTC
j_gene: TRBJ2-1; abundance: -; d_gene: TRBD2; v_gene: TRBV11-2; CDR3aa: CASSRERLAGYEQFF; CDR3nt: TGTGCCAGCAGCCGAGAGCGACTAGCGGGTTATGAGCAGTTCTTC
j_gene: TRBJ1-4; abundance: few; d_gene: -; v_gene: TRBV7-9; CDR3aa: CASSYGVRNEKLFF; CDR3nt: TGTGCCAGCAGCTACGGGGTCCGTAATGAAAAACTGTTTTTT
j_gene: TRBJ1-1; abundance: -; d_gene: -; v_gene: TRBV9; CDR3aa: CASSVDGGSYTEAFF; CDR3nt: TGTGCCAGCAGCGTAGACGGGGGTTCGTACACTGAAGCTTTCTTT
j_gene: TRBJ1-1; abundance: -; d_gene: TRBD1; v_gene: TRBV5-1; CDR3aa: CASSPNRGKNTEAFF; CDR3nt: TGCGCCAGCAGCCCAAACAGGGGGAAGAACACTGAAGCTTTCTTT
j_gene: TRBJ2-1; abundance: -; d_gene: -; v_gene: TRBV10-3; CDR3aa: CAISEKGGARYNEQFF; CDR3nt: TGTGCCATCAGTGAAAAGGGGGGGGCTCGCTACAATGAGCAGTTCTTC
j_gene: TRBJ2-7; abundance: many; d_gene: TRBD1; v_gene: TRBV7-6; CDR3aa: CASSPQGATYEQYF; CDR3nt: TGTGCCAGCAGCCCACAGGGGGCGACCTACGAGCAGTACTTC
j_gene: TRBJ2-7; abundance: -; d_gene: TRBD2; v_gene: TRBV28; CDR3aa: CASSLPTGASGNDEQYF; CDR3nt: TGTGCCAGCAGTCTCCCAACTGGGGCTAGCGGGAACGACGAGCAGTACTTC
j_gene: TRBJ2-7; abundance: many; d_gene: TRBD2; v_gene: TRBV10-3; CDR3aa: CAVTFGGIGYEQYF; CDR3nt: TGTGCCGTCACGTTCGGGGGGATCGGCTACGAGCAGTACTTC
j_gene: TRBJ1-2; abundance: few; d_gene: TRBD1; v_gene: TRBV24-1; CDR3aa: CATSPGTAYGYTF; CDR3nt: TGTGCCACCTCCCCCGGGACAGCCTATGGCTACACCTTC
j_gene: TRBJ2-5; abundance: many; d_gene: TRBD1; v_gene: TRBV7-9; CDR3aa: CASSDNRGRETQYF; CDR3nt: TGTGCCAGCAGCGATAACAGGGGTAGAGAGACCCAGTACTTC
j_gene: TRBJ1-4; abundance: many; d_gene: -; v_gene: TRBV7-2; CDR3aa: CASSPRRRAEKLFF; CDR3nt: TGTGCCAGCAGCCCCCGGAGACGAGCTGAAAAACTGTTTTTT
j_gene: TRBJ1-2; abundance: few; d_gene: -; v_gene: TRBV20-1; CDR3aa: CSASIGARLSYTF; CDR3nt: TGCAGTGCTAGTATAGGGGCGAGGCTTTCCTACACCTTC
j_gene: TRBJ1-1; abundance: -; d_gene: TRBD1; v_gene: TRBV20-1; CDR3aa: CSARDRVTEAFF; CDR3nt: TGCAGTGCTAGGGACAGGGTCACTGAAGCTTTCTTT
j_gene: TRBJ2-2; abundance: many; d_gene: -; v_gene: TRBV2; CDR3aa: CASRLTGIGELFF; CDR3nt: TGTGCCAGCAGGCTTACAGGGATCGGGGAGCTGTTTTTT
j_gene: TRBJ2-1; abundance: few; d_gene: TRBD1; v_gene: TRBV5-1; CDR3aa: CASSLGTGTYNEQFF; CDR3nt: TGCGCCAGCAGCTTAGGGACAGGGACCTACAATGAGCAGTTCTTC
j_gene: TRBJ2-1; abundance: -; d_gene: -; v_gene: TRBV6-1; CDR3aa: CASGAGVSSYNEQFF; CDR3nt: TGTGCCAGCGGAGCCGGGGTGAGCTCCTACAATGAGCAGTTCTTC